This T cell receptor (beta chain) is from a study of spatial heterogeneity in lung cancer. Carried by each TCR cDNA molecule was a unique molecular identifier. MiXCR, applied by TCRdb to the 5' RACE reads, yields one record per CDR3 protein. Among approximately 66,000 distinct CDR3 sequences, approximately 6.3% were seen once, and the ten largest hold over 12%. Study-level findings and limits: Ubiquitous expanded tumor TCRs showed up in blood more at resection than follow-up.

The CDR3 sequence is 19 residues long. Per germline, CDR1 SGHTA and CDR2 FQGTGA. Between the trimmed V and J ends, which lost 6 bases and 0 bases, there was a span of 24 bases. Documented time point: sample taken at primary tumor resection. The roughly 79 donors had untreated early-stage non-small cell lung cancer. Unsorted whole RNA from tumor, nontumor lung or frozen PBMC underwent sequencing. This clonotype was observed at least ten times. The antigen is unknown. This TCR was recovered from a female donor with early-stage non-small cell lung cancer. The sequences come from PBMCs, collected at surgery. V gene TRBV7-3 combines with J gene TRBJ2-1; D is uncertain. CDR3 region: CASSTRLKGPESSYNEQFF. In DNA, the CDR3 is TGTGCCAGCAGTACACGGCTAAAGGGCCCGGAGAGCTCCTACAATGAGCAGTTCTTC.